The 20 T cell receptor beta chains below come from one sample, sequenced in a study of Ad26.COV2.S vaccination and SARS-CoV-2 variants. This table comes from immunoSEQ multiplex PCR, and its TCRdb copy is limited to in-frame clones, with some not included. The sample yields 350,000 to 450,000 clones, roughly 85% seen once. Treatment indicated: 15 to 20 received Ad26.COV2.S at low or high dose, single or two shots; 5 received placebo; per-sample allocation not given. Samples came from day 63 after the first vaccine or placebo injection. Source: peripheral blood, taken in a trial of Ad26.COV2.S vaccine versus placebo. The receptors here all came from a person aged 18-65 years who received the Ad26.COV2.S COVID-19 vaccine or a placebo.

This chain links TRBV7-6 with TRBJ2-5; D is unclear. The germline V and J ends were trimmed by 1 base and 2 bases, with 17 bases remaining between them. This CDR3 region has 17 residues. Germline V lookup: CDR1 SGHVS, CDR2 FNYEAQ. The chain's CDR3 is CASSLGPGSPLQETQYF. The CDR3 DNA is TGTGCCAGCAGCTTAGGGCCTGGATCCCCGCTACAAGAGACCCAGTACTTC.

The V and J genes are TRBV29-1 and TRBJ2-1; D is perhaps TRBD1 or TRBD2 (5 bases each). The CDR3 loop spans 15 amino acids. Germline CDR1 SQVTM, CDR2 ANQGSEA. Trimming took off 6 bases at V and 0 bases at J, with 15 bases between the two ends. For the CDR3, the DNA is TGCAGCGTCTCAGGGACCACGAGCTCCTACAATGAGCAGTTCTTC. This encodes CSVSGTTSSYNEQFF.

This rearrangement joins TRBV6-5 to TRBJ2-7, with 11 bases lining up with TRBD2. Unmatched junction bases numbered 10, after V lost 6 bases and J lost 6 bases. The CDR3 runs to 15 residues. Germline loops: CDR1 MNHEY, CDR2 SVGAGI. The CDR3 loop is CASRRHLAGGSEQYF. CDR3 DNA: TGTGCCAGCAGACGACATCTAGCGGGAGGATCCGAGCAGTACTTC.

This chain connects TRBV7-8 to TRBJ1-1; TRBD1 agrees at 7 bases. Trimming removed 7 bases from V and 1 base from J; junction bases left unmatched: 9. Germline V gene sequence: CDR1 SGHVS, CDR2 FQNEAQ. The CDR3 is 15 amino acids. The CDR3 protein is CASTTSYRGNTEAFF. The CDR3 nucleotides read TGTGCCAGCACCACCTCTTACAGGGGGAACACTGAAGCTTTCTTT.

The chain carries TRBV7-8 and TRBJ1-5; no clear D. This CDR3 is 19 amino acids long. Germline V lookup: CDR1 SGHVS, CDR2 FQNEAQ. V lost 5 bases, J lost 1 base, and 24 bases lay in between. CDR3 bases: TGTGCCAGCAGCACAAACCCTGCCTTCATTGATAGGAGCAATCAGCCCCAGCATTTT. It yields the protein CASSTNPAFIDRSNQPQHF.

This sequence joins TRBV2 and TRBJ2-5, with D possibly matching TRBD2 (5 bases). V gave up 8 bases and J gave up 3 bases, with 13 bases separating them. There are 13 residues in the CDR3. Per germline, CDR1 SNHLY and CDR2 FYNNEI. The CDR3 DNA sequence: TGTGCCAGCTTGGCTAGCCAGAAAGAGACCCAGTACTTC. It translates to CASLASQKETQYF.

V gene TRBV11-2 combines with J gene TRBJ1-4; 9 bases are shared with TRBD1. CDR3 length: 16 residues. Trimming removed 5 bases from V and 1 base from J; junction bases left unmatched: 5. CDR1 and CDR2 from the germline V gene are SGHAT and FQNNGV. The CDR3 reads CASSAATGGTNEKLFF. The CDR3, as DNA: TGTGCCAGCAGCGCGGCGACAGGGGGAACTAATGAAAAACTGTTTTTT. Together with reference TRBV11-2 and TRBJ1-4, the CDR3 gives the full variable domain: EAGVAQSPRYKIIEKRQSVAFWCNPISGHATLYWYQQILGQGPKLLIQFQNNGVVDDSQLPKDRFSAERLKGVDSTLKIQPAKLEDSAVYLCASSAATGGTNEKLFFGSGTQLSVL.

The chain couples TRBV5-1 to TRBJ2-5; 7 bases align to TRBD2. CDR3 length: 16 residues. After removal of 0 bases from V and 3 bases from J, the junction contained 8 bases not matched to a gene. Germline CDR1 is SGHRS and CDR2 is YFSETQ. CDR3 bases: TGCGCCAGCAGCTTGGATTTAGCGGGCGATAAAGAGACCCAGTACTTC. Amino acid sequence: CASSLDLAGDKETQYF.

The chain has TRBV4-1 and TRBJ2-7; a possible D gene is TRBD1 (7 bases). CDR1 and CDR2 (germline): MGHRA, YSYEKL. V was shortened by 0 bases and J by 5 bases, with 8 bases between the two germline ends. The CDR3 is 13 residues long. The CDR3 loop reads CASSQDRGDEQYF. The CDR3 DNA is TGCGCCAGCAGCCAAGACAGGGGGGACGAGCAGTACTTC.

The J gene is TRBJ2-1, the V gene TRBV19; D may match TRBD1 or TRBD2 (6 bases each). V gave up 8 bases and J gave up 0 bases, with 14 bases separating them. CDR3 length: 15 residues. The germline CDR1 and CDR2 sequences are LNHDA and SQIVND (reference sequence). CDR3 loop: CASDKGGRSYNEQFF. CDR3 in DNA: TGTGCCAGTGATAAGGGGGGACGCTCCTACAATGAGCAGTTCTTC.

This chain links TRBV5-1 with TRBJ1-1; D not resolved. This CDR3 contains 16 residues. CDR1 is SGHRS and CDR2 is YFSETQ in the germline V gene. Trimming shortened V by 3 bases and J by 3 bases, and 18 bases separated the two germline ends. This CDR3 is CASSYGARTPDTEAFF. In DNA form, the CDR3 reads TGCGCCAGCAGCTATGGAGCTCGGACTCCCGACACTGAAGCTTTCTTT. Supplemented by reference TRBV5-1 and TRBJ1-1, the full variable domain reads KAGVTQTPRYLIKTRGQQVTLSCSPISGHRSVSWYQQTPGQGLQFLFEYFSETQRNKGNFPGRFSGRQFSNSRSEMNVSTLELGDSALYLCASSYGARTPDTEAFFGQGTRLTVV.

The V gene is TRBV2, the J gene TRBJ1-6, with 11 bases lining up with TRBD1. With V trimmed by 4 bases and J by 11 bases, 16 bases remained unmatched. From germline, CDR1 is SNHLY and CDR2 FYNNEI. The CDR3 runs 18 residues. For the CDR3, the DNA is TGTGCCAGCAGTGTTATAGGGACAGGGGGGATCGGGAGTCCACCCCTCCACTTT. It codes for CASSVIGTGGIGSPPLHF.

This clone was recorded once. CDR3: CASSYPRQGERALHF. In DNA, the CDR3 is TGTGCCAGCAGTTACCCACGACAGGGAGAGAGGGCCCTCCACTTT. This sequence joins TRBV6-5 and TRBJ1-6; the match to TRBD1 covers 7 bases. Losses at the gene ends were 2 bases for V and 14 bases for J; bases not matched to a gene: 12. Germline V CDR1 and CDR2: MNHEY, SVGAGI. This CDR3 contains 15 residues.

The chain is built from TRBV27 and TRBJ2-2; D remains unclear. This CDR3 has 13 amino acids. CDR1 is MNHEY and CDR2 is SMNVEV in the germline V gene (reference sequence). The V end lost 0 bases, the J end lost 6 bases, and 5 bases lay between the germline ends. In DNA, the CDR3 is TGTGCCAGCAGTTTATCCGTTTCCGGGGAGCTGTTTTTT. Its translation: CASSLSVSGELFF.

In this sample, this clone turned up a few times. The J gene is TRBJ1-5, the V gene TRBV4-3; D might be TRBD1 (6 bases). The V and J ends lost 0 bases and 5 bases respectively, with 11 bases between them. Germline CDR1 reads LGHNA; CDR2 reads YSLEER. This CDR3 spans 15 amino acids. In DNA, the CDR3 is TGCGCCAGCAGCCAAGACATGGACAGATATCAGCCCCAGCATTTT. This gives the protein CASSQDMDRYQPQHF.

The V and J genes are TRBV5-4 and TRBJ1-4, with D perhaps TRBD1 (5 bases). Germline assignment: CDR1 SGHNT and CDR2 YYREEE (reference sequence). Trimming left V 4 bases short and J 0 bases short, with 16 bases between. The CDR3 consists of 17 residues. The DNA of the CDR3 is TGTGCCAGCAGCCGTGGGCAGGGAGACTCAACTAATGAAAAACTGTTTTTT. It yields the protein CASSRGQGDSTNEKLFF.

This clone came up once. The chain links TRBV20-1 to TRBJ1-2; TRBD1 agrees at 9 bases. CDR3 length: 15 residues. Germline V gene data show CDR1 as DFQATT and CDR2 as SNEGSKA (reference sequence). In DNA, the CDR3 is TGCAGGGGTAGTCCCGGGACAGGGTTGGGCTATGGCTACACCTTC. Translated, it gives CRGSPGTGLGYGYTF.

This sequence joins TRBV7-8 and TRBJ1-1; 8 bases align to TRBD1. CDR3 length equals 13 residues. V gave up 5 bases and J gave up 7 bases; unmatched junction bases: 6. Per germline, CDR1 SGHVS and CDR2 FQNEAQ. CDR3 DNA sequence: TGTGCCAGCAGCGCTAGGACAGGGCTTGAAGCTTTCTTT. Its protein product is CASSARTGLEAFF.

The gene calls are TRBV9 and TRBJ2-5, with 7 bases identical to TRBD2. Trimming at V came to 3 bases and at J to 5 bases, leaving 13 bases not matched to a gene. In germline, CDR1 is SGDLS, CDR2 YYNGEE. There are 16 residues in the CDR3. CDR3 coding DNA: TGTGCCAGCAGCGAGTCCCCGGCGGGAGCGTATGAGACCCAGTACTTC. It translates to CASSESPAGAYETQYF.

The chain is built from TRBV28 and TRBJ2-7, with a weak D call TRBD1 (6 bases). Germline loops: CDR1 MDHEN, CDR2 SYDVKM. Deletions cut 8 bases from V and 3 bases from J, with 14 bases between. CDR3 length: 13 residues. The CDR3: CASLNRDLYEQYF. The CDR3 DNA sequence: TGTGCCAGCCTAAACAGGGATCTCTACGAGCAGTACTTC. The complete variable domain, with remaining parts taken from reference TRBV28 and TRBJ2-7, reads DVKVTQSSRYLVKRTGEKVFLECVQDMDHENMFWYRQDPGLGLRLIYFSYDVKMKEKGDIPEGYSVSREKKERFSLILESASTNQTSMYLCASLNRDLYEQYFGPGTRLTVT.